The T cell receptor (beta chain) under discussion was sequenced for a study of shared clonotypes between healthy human individuals. At the level of the study: Per-donor plates numbered three CD4 naive, three CD4 memory, two CD8 naive and one CD8 memory. General study results and limits: Owing to a small donor count, the genetic and exposure-history diversity represented was limited.

The germline V gene encodes CDR1 SGHVS and CDR2 FNYEAQ. Trimming removed 2 bases from V and 5 bases from J, with 10 bases in between. The CDR3 length is 13 residues. With respect to this clone: The antigen is undetermined.

Samples underwent the assay at deep level. Profiling relied on immunoSEQ multiplex PCR, and the TCRdb table lists in-frame clones only, not all of them. Here the sample spans 630,000 or so clones, roughly 98% being singletons. Naive CD8 cells were CD45RO-negative, positively selected for CCR7, excluding terminally differentiated effector memory CD45RA+ cells. Free of recent acute infections or vaccinations, the donors were healthy HIV-negative adults. Sequencing was done on a sample of naive CD8+ T cells sorted from blood. The source is a young man in good health. J is TRBJ2-7 and V is TRBV7-6; no definite D call. In DNA, the CDR3 is TGTGCCAGCAGCTTACTTCCTCGGGACGAGCAGTACTTC. It yields the protein CASSLLPRDEQYF.